This T cell receptor beta chain was found in a study of cytomegalovirus exposure and HLA in healthy donors. Whole-study results and caveats: Accounts indicate the classifier identified cytomegalovirus status with strong specificity and sensitivity. TCR beta V- and J-gene trimming, according to a later analysis, was linked to a missense DCLRE1C variant. Previously analyzed data showed that most TCR beta V segments were productive at a frequency of about 87% or about 30%.

Both 60 Vbeta primers and 13 Jbeta primers went into the PCR. The repertoire was sequenced with immunoSEQ multiplex PCR; TCRdb's copy has only in-frame clones and lacks some. The sample has 90,000 to 110,000 clones, roughly 79% seen once; the top ten hold roughly 8.2%. Comment on this clone: Its matching antigen is unknown.

This CDR3 spans 14 amino acids. CDR1 is LGHNA, CDR2 YNFKEQ, per germline. V was clipped by 4 bases and J by 2 bases, with 11 bases between them. The sample comprised PBMCs. The J gene is TRBJ2-5, the V gene TRBV4-2; possibly TRBD2 for D (6 bases). The TCR was taken from a woman aged 50 to 60 in good health and CMV-seropositive. CDR3 protein: CASSPRDLQETQYF. For the CDR3, the DNA is TGTGCCAGCAGCCCTCGGGACTTACAAGAGACCCAGTACTTC.